The 2 T cell receptor beta chains below were found in one sample sequenced in a study of lymphopenia after photon versus proton radiotherapy. This table comes from immunoSEQ multiplex PCR, and its TCRdb copy is limited to in-frame clones, with some not included. Of tens of thousands of clones in the sample, approximately 91% were seen once. This specimen consisted of peripheral blood, obtained from a patient treated with proton-based radiotherapy. These receptors all come from a woman in her seventies with pancreatic cancer. Some clones in this sample may be carry-over from other donors' samples.

This clone showed up just a few times. The chain carries TRBV19 and TRBJ1-1; 7 nucleotides match TRBD1. Germline V gives CDR1 LNHDA, CDR2 SQIVND (reference sequence). The CDR3 sequence is 14 residues long. J gave up 4 bases and V 5 bases, and 7 bases lay outside the gene matches. This chain's CDR3 is CASSRVEGATEAFF. CDR3 coding DNA: TGTGCCAGTAGTCGGGTAGAGGGGGCCACTGAAGCTTTCTTT.

V gene TRBV11-2 combines with J gene TRBJ2-3; TRBD2 aligns across 11 bases. J gave up 3 bases and V 0 bases, and 5 bases lay outside the gene matches. The CDR3 loop spans 17 amino acids. Germline CDR1 is SGHAT and CDR2 is FQNNGV. This CDR3 reads CASSLDTSGSSTDTQYF. The CDR3 nucleotides read TGTGCCAGCAGCTTAGATACTAGCGGGAGTTCGACAGATACGCAGTATTTT.